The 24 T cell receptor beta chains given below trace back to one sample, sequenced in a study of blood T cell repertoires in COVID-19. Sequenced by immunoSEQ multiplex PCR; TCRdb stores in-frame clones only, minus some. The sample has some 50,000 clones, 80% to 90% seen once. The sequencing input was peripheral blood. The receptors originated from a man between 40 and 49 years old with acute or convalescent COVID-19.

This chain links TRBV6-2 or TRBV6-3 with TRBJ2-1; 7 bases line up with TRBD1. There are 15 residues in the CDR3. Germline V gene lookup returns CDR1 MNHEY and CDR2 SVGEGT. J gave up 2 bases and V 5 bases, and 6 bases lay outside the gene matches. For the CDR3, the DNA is TGTGCCAGCAGTCAGACAGGGAGAACCTACAATGAGCAGTTCTTC. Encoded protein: CASSQTGRTYNEQFF.

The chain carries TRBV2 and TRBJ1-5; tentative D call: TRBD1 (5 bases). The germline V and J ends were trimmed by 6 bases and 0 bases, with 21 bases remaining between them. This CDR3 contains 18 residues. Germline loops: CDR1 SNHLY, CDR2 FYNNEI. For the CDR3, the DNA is TGTGCCAGCAGCAATCCGGGAGTGGGGGGATATAGCAATCAGCCCCAGCATTTT. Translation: CASSNPGVGGYSNQPQHF.

The CDR3 DNA is TGTGCCAGCAGTTCCCCCCCAGGGAGGTCTCCAGATACGCAGTATTTT. It yields the protein CASSSPPGRSPDTQYF. V gene TRBV28 combines with J gene TRBJ2-3, with D tentatively TRBD2 (6 bases). Trimming removed 4 bases at V and 4 bases at J, with 18 bases between. Germline CDR1 and CDR2: MDHEN and SYDVKM. The CDR3 contains 16 residues.

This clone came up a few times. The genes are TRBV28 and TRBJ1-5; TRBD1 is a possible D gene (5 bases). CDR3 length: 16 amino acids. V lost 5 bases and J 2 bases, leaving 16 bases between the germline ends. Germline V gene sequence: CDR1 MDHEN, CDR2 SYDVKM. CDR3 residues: CASSMRGSYGNQPQHF. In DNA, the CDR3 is TGTGCCAGCAGTATGCGGGGGAGCTATGGCAATCAGCCCCAGCATTTT.

Written as DNA, the CDR3 is TGTGCCAGCAGCGGAGCTGGGGAGCGGCACTATGGCTACACCTTC. Translation gives CASSGAGERHYGYTF. The rearrangement joins TRBV9 to TRBJ1-2; no definite D call. The CDR3 loop spans 15 amino acids. Germline V lookup: CDR1 SGDLS, CDR2 YYNGEE. Trimming removed 3 bases at V and 3 bases at J, with 15 bases between.

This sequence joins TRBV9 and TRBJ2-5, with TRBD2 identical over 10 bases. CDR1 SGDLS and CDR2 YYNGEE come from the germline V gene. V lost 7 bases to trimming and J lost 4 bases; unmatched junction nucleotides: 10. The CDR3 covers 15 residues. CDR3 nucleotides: TGTGCCAGCGCTACACCTAGCGGGGGTATAGAGACCCAGTACTTC. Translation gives CASATPSGGIETQYF.

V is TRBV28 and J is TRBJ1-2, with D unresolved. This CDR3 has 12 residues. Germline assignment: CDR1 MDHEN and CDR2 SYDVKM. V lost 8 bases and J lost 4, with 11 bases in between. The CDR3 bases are TGTGCCAGCGCGTCAGGCAGCTATGGCTACACCTTC. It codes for CASASGSYGYTF.

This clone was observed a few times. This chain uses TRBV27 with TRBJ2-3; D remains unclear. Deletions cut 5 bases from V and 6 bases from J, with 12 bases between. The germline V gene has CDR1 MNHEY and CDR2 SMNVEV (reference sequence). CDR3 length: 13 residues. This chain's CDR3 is CASSPRLGDTQYF. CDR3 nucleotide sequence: TGTGCCAGCAGTCCTCGTCTAGGCGATACGCAGTATTTT.

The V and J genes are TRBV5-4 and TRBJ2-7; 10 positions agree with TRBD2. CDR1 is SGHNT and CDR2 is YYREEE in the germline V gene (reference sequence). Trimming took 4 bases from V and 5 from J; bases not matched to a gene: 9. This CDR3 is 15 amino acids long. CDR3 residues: CASSRPGLAKNEQYF. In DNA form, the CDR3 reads TGTGCCAGCAGCCGGCCGGGACTAGCGAAGAACGAGCAGTACTTC. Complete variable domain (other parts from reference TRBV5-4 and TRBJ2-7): ETGVTQSPTHLIKTRGQQVTLRCSSQSGHNTVSWYQQALGQGPQFIFQYYREEENGRGNFPPRFSGLQFPNYSSELNVNALELDDSALYLCASSRPGLAKNEQYFGPGTRLTVT.

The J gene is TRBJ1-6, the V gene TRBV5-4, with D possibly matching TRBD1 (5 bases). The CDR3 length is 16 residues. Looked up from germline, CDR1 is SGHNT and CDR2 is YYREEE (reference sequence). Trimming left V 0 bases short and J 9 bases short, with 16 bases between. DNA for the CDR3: TGTGCCAGCAGCTTGGAGGCCGGAGCTAGGGGTTCACCCCTCCACTTT. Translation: CASSLEAGARGSPLHF.

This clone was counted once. The CDR3 protein is CSGPGQQKLFF. Written as DNA, the CDR3 is TGCAGCGGGCCGGGACAACAAAAACTGTTTTTT. The rearrangement joins TRBV29-1 to TRBJ1-4; weak D call: TRBD1 (6 bases). The CDR3 extends over 11 amino acids. Trimming stripped 7 bases from V and 9 bases from J, with 12 bases between. Per germline, CDR1 SQVTM and CDR2 ANQGSEA. The entire variable domain, with the rest obtained from reference TRBV29-1 and TRBJ1-4, is as follows: SAVISQKPSRDICQRGTSLTIQCQVDSQVTMMFWYRQQPGQSLTLIATANQGSEATYESGFVIDKFPISRPNLTFSTLTVSNMSPEDSSIYLCSGPGQQKLFFGSGTQLSVL.

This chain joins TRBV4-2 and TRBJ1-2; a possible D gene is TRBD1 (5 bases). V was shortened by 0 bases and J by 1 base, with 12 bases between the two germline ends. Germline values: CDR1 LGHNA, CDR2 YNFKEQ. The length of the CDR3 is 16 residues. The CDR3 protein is CASSQDLRTLNYGYTF. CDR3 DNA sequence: TGTGCCAGCAGCCAAGATTTGCGGACACTTAACTATGGCTACACCTTC.

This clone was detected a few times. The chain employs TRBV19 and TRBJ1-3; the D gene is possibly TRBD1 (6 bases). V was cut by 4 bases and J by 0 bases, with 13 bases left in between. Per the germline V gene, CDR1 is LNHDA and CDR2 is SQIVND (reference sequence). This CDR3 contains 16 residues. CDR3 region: CASSRTALDSGNTIYF. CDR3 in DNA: TGTGCCAGTAGTAGGACAGCTTTGGACTCTGGAAACACCATATATTTT.

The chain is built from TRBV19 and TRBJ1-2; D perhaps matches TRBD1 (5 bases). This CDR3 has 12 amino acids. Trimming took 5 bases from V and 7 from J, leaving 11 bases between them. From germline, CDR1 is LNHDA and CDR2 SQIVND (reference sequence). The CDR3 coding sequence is TGTGCCAGTAGTTCCCAGGGATTTGGCTACACCTTC. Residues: CASSSQGFGYTF.

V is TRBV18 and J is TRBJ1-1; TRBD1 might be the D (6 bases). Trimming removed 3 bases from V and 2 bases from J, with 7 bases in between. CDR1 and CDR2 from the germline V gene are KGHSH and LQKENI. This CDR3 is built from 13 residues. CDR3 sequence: CASSPDSNTEAFF. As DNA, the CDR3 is TGTGCCAGCTCACCGGACAGTAACACTGAAGCTTTCTTT.

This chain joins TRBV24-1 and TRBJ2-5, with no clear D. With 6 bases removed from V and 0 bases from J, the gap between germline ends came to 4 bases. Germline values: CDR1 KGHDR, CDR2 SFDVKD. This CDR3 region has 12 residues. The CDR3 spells CATSYNQETQYF. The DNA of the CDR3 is TGTGCCACCAGTTACAACCAAGAGACCCAGTACTTC.

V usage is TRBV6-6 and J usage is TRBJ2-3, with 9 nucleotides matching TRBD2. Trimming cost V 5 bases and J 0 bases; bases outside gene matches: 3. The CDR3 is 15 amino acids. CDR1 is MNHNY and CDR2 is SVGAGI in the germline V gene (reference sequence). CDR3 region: CASSKSGGSTDTQYF. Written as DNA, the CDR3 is TGTGCCAGCAGTAAGAGCGGGGGGAGCACAGATACGCAGTATTTT.

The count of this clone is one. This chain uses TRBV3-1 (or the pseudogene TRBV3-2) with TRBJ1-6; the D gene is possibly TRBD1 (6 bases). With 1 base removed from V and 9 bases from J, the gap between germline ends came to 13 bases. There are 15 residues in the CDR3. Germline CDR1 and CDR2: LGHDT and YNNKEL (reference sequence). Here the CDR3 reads CASSQGGTRASPLHF. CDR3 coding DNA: TGTGCCAGCAGCCAAGGGGGGACAAGGGCTTCACCCCTCCACTTT.

The CDR3 here is CASSLALGGGYEQYF. CDR3 DNA sequence: TGTGCCAGCAGCTTGGCCCTAGGCGGAGGCTACGAGCAGTACTTC. The chain joins TRBV5-5 to TRBJ2-7, with D perhaps matching TRBD2 (5 bases). Germline CDR1 and CDR2: SGHKS and YYEKEE (reference sequence). CDR3 length: 15 residues. The V end lost 0 bases, the J end lost 3 bases, and 13 bases lay between the germline ends.

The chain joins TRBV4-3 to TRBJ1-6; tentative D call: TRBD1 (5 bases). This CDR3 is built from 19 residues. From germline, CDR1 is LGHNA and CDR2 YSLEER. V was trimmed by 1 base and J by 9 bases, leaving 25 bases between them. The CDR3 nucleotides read TGCGCCAGCAGCCAAGTCTCGTGGCAGGCAAAGGGGCTACGTTCACCCCTCCACTTT. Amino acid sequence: CASSQVSWQAKGLRSPLHF.

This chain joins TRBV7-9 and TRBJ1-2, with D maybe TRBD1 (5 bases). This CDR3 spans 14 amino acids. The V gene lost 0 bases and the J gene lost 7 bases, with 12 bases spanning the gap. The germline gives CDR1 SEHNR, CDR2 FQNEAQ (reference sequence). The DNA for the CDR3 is TGTGCCAGCAGCTTAGCGCGCGGACAAGGTGGCTACACCTTC. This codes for CASSLARGQGGYTF.

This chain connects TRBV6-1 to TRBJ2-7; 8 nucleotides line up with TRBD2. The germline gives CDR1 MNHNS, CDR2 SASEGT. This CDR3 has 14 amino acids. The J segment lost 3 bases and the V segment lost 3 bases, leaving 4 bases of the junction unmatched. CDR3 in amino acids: CASSDPRGGYEQYF. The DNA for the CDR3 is TGTGCCAGCAGTGACCCCCGGGGGGGCTACGAGCAGTACTTC.

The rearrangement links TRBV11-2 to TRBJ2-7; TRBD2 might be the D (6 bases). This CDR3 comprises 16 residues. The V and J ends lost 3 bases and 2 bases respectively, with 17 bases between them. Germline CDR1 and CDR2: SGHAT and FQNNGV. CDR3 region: CASSFGWGESTYEQYF. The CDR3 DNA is TGTGCCAGCAGCTTTGGCTGGGGGGAATCAACCTACGAGCAGTACTTC.

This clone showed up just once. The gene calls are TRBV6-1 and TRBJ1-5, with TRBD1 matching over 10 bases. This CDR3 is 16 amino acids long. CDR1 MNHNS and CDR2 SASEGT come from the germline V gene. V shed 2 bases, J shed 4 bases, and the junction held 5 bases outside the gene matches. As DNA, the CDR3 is TGTGCCAGCAGTGAACGCCGGACAGGGGGGAATCAGCCCCAGCATTTT. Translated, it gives CASSERRTGGNQPQHF.